This TCR beta chain was recorded in a study of CD8 T cells in Susac syndrome. Reverse transcription of roughly 0.45 to 1 ug RNA used random hexamers. In TCRdb, the immunoSEQ multiplex PCR reads were re-called with MiXCR into one record per CDR3 protein. The sample holds almost 450,000 distinct CDR3 sequences, around 83% seen once. Germline CDR1 is PRHDT and CDR2 is FYEKMQ (reference sequence). Trimming at V came to 8 bases and at J to 2 bases, leaving 13 bases not matched to a gene. The CDR3 is 17 residues long. This clonotype was observed a few times. This sequence originates from a human donor with multiple sclerosis. This chain connects TRBV13 to TRBJ2-2; 8 bases match TRBD2. Sequencing input: CD8+ T cells from PBMCs. Here the CDR3 DNA reads TGTGCCAGCCTACCTTCCATAGCGGGGATAAACACCGGGGAGCTGTTTTTT. This encodes CASLPSIAGINTGELFF. Full variable domain (remainder filled in from reference TRBV13 and TRBJ2-2): AAGVIQSPRHLIKEKRETATLKCYPIPRHDTVYWYQQGPGQDPQFLISFYEKMQSDKGSIPDRFSAQQFSDYHSELNMSSLELGDSALYFCASLPSIAGINTGELFFGEGSRLTVL.